These 4 T cell receptor beta chains originate from one sample sequenced in a study of CD8 T cells in Susac syndrome. Random hexamers were used to reverse transcribe 0.5 to 1 ug of RNA. TCRdb redid the calling of the immunoSEQ multiplex PCR reads with MiXCR, one entry per CDR3 protein. The repertoire holds roughly 50,000 distinct CDR3 sequences, with more than 85% as singletons. Sequenced sample: CD8+ T cells from PBMCs. The source is a human donor in good health.

The chain uses TRBV13 and TRBJ2-2; TRBD2 agrees at 7 bases. Looked up from germline, CDR1 is PRHDT and CDR2 is FYEKMQ (reference sequence). After removal of 6 bases from V and 6 bases from J, the junction contained 10 bases not matched to a gene. The CDR3 loop spans 15 amino acids. CDR3 coding DNA: TGTGCCAGCAGTTCCCGGGGGGAGAGGGCCGGGGAGCTGTTTTTT. Residues: CASSSRGERAGELFF.

The chain is built from TRBV28 and TRBJ2-2; D is uncertain. The CDR3 is 16 residues long. Germline CDR1 and CDR2: MDHEN and SYDVKM. V lost 3 bases, J lost 1 base, and 12 bases lay in between. The CDR3 coding sequence is TGTGCCAGCAGTTTCACCCCCCTAGGGAACACCGGGGAGCTGTTTTTT. Protein sequence: CASSFTPLGNTGELFF.

The CDR3 nucleotides are TGTGCCAGCAGTGTCCTACAGGGGATGGCGGGCGAGAGCGGGGAGCTGTTTTTT. Translating gives CASSVLQGMAGESGELFF. This chain links TRBV6-1 with TRBJ2-2, with 7 bases that match TRBD1. This CDR3 spans 18 amino acids. V dropped 4 bases and J dropped 7; count of bases not matched to a gene: 18. Germline assignment: CDR1 MNHNS and CDR2 SASEGT.

V and J are TRBV11-2 and TRBJ2-5; maybe TRBD2 (6 bases). The CDR3 is made up of 14 amino acids. CDR1 SGHAT and CDR2 FQNNGV come from the germline V gene. Trimming pared 5 bases from V and 0 bases from J, leaving 10 bases between. CDR3 in amino acids: CASSADYHQETQYF. In nucleotides, the CDR3 is TGTGCCAGCAGCGCGGACTATCACCAAGAGACCCAGTACTTC.